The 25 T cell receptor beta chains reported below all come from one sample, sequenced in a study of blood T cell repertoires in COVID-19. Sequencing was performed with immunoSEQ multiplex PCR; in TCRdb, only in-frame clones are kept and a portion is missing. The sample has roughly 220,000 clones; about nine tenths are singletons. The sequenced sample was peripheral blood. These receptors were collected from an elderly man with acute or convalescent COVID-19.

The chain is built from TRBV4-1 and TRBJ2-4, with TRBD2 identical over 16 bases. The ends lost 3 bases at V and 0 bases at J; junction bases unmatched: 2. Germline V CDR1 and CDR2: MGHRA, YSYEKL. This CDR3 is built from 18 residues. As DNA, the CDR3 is TGCGCCAGCAGCCAGGGACTAGCGGGAGGGTTAGCCAAAAACATTCAGTACTTC. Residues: CASSQGLAGGLAKNIQYF.

The CDR3: CASSLSRGQGLNTGELFF. The CDR3, as DNA: TGTGCCAGCAGTTTATCAAGAGGGCAGGGACTAAACACCGGGGAGCTGTTTTTT. The rearrangement links TRBV27 to TRBJ2-2, with TRBD2 matching over 7 bases. The CDR3 is 18 amino acids. The trim removed 0 bases at V and 2 bases at J, leaving 9 bases unmatched. Germline-derived CDR1 and CDR2 are MNHEY and SMNVEV (reference sequence).

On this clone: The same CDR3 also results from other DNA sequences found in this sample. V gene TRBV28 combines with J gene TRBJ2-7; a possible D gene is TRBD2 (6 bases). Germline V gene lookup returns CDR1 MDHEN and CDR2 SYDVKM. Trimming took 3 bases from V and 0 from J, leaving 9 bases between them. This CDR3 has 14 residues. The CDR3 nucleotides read TGTGCCAGCAGTTTTAGCGGCAGCTCCTACGAGCAGTACTTC. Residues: CASSFSGSSYEQYF.

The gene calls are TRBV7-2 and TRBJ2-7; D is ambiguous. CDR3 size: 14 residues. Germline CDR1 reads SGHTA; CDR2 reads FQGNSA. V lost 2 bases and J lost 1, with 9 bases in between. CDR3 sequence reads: CASSLSSDSYEQYV. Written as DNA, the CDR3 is TGTGCCAGCAGCTTATCTTCAGATTCCTACGAGCAGTACGTC.

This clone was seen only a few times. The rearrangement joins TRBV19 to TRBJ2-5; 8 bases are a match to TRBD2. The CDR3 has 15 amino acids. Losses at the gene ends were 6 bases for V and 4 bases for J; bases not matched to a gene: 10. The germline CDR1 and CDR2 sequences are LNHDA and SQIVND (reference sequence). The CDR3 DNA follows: TGTGCCAGTAGAGGACTAGCAGCCAGAGGAGAGACCCAGTACTTC. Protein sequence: CASRGLAARGETQYF. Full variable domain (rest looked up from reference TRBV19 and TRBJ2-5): DGGITQSPKYLFRKEGQNVTLSCEQNLNHDAMYWYRQDPGQGLRLIYYSQIVNDFQKGDIAEGYSVSREKKESFPLTVTSAQKNPTAFYLCASRGLAARGETQYFGPGTRLLVL.

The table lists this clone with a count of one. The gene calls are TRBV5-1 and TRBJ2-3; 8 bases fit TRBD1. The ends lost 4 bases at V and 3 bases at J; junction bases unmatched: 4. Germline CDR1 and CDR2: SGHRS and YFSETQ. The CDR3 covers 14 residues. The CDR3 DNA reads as TGCGCCAGCAGCAAGGGACAGGCGACAGATACGCAGTATTTT. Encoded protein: CASSKGQATDTQYF.

The DNA of the CDR3 is TGTGCCAGCAGCCCGAGCTGGACAGGGTTGGAGACCCAGTACTTC. Translating it yields CASSPSWTGLETQYF. The V call is TRBV11-3, the J call TRBJ2-5, with 8 bases identical to TRBD1. Trimming took 5 bases from V and 5 from J; bases not matched to a gene: 10. The germline gives CDR1 SGHNT, CDR2 YENEEA. The CDR3 consists of 15 residues.

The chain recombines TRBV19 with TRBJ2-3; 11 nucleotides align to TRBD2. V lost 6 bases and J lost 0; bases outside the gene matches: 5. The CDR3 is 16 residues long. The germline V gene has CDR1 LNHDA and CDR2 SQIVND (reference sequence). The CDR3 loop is CASSRVAGGSTDTQYF. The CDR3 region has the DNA TGTGCCAGTAGCCGGGTAGCGGGAGGGAGCACAGATACGCAGTATTTT.

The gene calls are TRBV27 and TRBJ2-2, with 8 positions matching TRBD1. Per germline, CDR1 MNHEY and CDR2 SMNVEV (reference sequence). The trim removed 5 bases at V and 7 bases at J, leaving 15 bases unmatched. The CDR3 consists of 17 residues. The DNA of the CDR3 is TGTGCCAGCAGTCCCCGACAGGGGAGGTATACGGGCGGGGAGCTGTTTTTT. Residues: CASSPRQGRYTGGELFF.

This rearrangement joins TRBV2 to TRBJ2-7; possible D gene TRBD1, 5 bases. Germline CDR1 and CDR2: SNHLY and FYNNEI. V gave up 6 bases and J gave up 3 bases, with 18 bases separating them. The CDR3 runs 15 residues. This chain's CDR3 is CASSQDSLRSYEQYF. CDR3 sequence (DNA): TGTGCCAGCAGCCAAGACAGTCTCAGGAGCTACGAGCAGTACTTC.

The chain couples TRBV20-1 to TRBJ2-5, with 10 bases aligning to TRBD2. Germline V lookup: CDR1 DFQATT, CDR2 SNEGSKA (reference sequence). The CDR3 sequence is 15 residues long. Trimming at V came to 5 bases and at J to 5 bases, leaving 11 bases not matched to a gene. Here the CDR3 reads CSAGAGTSDRETQYF. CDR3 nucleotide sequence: TGCAGTGCTGGTGCCGGGACTAGCGACCGGGAGACCCAGTACTTC.

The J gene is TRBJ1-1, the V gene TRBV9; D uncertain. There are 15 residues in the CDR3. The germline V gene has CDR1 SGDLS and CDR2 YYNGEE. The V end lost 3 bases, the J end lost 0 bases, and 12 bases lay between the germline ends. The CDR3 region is CASSATVAMNTEAFF. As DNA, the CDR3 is TGTGCCAGCAGCGCCACAGTCGCCATGAACACTGAAGCTTTCTTT. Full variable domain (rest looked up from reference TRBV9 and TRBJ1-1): DSGVTQTPKHLITATGQRVTLRCSPRSGDLSVYWYQQSLDQGLQFLIQYYNGEERAKGNILERFSAQQFPDLHSELNLSSLELGDSALYFCASSATVAMNTEAFFGQGTRLTVV.

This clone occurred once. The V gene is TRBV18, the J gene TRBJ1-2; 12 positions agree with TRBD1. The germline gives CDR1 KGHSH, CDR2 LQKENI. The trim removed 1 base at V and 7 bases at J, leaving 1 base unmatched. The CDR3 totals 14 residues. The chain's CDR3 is CASSPRDRGPGYTF. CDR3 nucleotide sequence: TGTGCCAGCTCACCACGGGACAGGGGGCCTGGCTACACCTTC.

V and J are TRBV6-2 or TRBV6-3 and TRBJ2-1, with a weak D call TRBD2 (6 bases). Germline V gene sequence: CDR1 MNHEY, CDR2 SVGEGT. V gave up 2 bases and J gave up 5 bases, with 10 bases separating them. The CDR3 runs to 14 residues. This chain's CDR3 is CASSYSRGNNEQFF. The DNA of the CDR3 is TGTGCCAGCAGTTACAGTCGGGGGAACAATGAGCAGTTCTTC.

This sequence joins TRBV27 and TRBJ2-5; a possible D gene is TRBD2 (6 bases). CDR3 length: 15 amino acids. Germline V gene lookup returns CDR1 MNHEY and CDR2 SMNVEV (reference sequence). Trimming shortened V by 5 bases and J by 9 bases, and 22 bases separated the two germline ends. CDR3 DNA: TGTGCCAGCAGTCTACGCGACGGCGCTCGCGGGGCCCAGTACTTC. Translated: CASSLRDGARGAQYF.

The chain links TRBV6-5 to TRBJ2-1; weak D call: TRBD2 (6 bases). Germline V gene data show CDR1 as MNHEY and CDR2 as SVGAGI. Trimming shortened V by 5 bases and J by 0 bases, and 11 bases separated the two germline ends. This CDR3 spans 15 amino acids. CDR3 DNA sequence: TGTGCCAGCAGTACCGACGGGAGCTCCTACAATGAGCAGTTCTTC. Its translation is CASSTDGSSYNEQFF.

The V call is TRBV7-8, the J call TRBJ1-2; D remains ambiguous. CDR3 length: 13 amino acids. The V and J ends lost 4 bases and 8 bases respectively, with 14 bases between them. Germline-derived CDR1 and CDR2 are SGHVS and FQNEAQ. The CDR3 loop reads CASSSSGLWGYTF. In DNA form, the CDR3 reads TGTGCCAGCAGCTCTAGTGGCCTGTGGGGCTACACCTTC.

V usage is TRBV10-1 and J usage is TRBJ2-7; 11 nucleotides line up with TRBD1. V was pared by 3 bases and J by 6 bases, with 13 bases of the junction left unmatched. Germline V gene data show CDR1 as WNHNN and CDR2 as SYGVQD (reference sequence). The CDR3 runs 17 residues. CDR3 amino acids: CASSENPGTGGFSEQYF. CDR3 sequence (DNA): TGCGCCAGCAGTGAAAACCCCGGGACAGGGGGATTTAGCGAGCAGTACTTC.

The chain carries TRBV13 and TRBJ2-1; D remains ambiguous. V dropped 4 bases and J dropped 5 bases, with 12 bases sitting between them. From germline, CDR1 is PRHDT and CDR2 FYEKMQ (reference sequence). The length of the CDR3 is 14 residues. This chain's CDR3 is CASSSDSLDNEQFF. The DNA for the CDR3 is TGTGCCAGCAGCTCAGATAGCCTTGACAATGAGCAGTTCTTC. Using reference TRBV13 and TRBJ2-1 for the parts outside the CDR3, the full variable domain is AAGVIQSPRHLIKEKRETATLKCYPIPRHDTVYWYQQGPGQDPQFLISFYEKMQSDKGSIPDRFSAQQFSDYHSELNMSSLELGDSALYFCASSSDSLDNEQFFGPGTRLTVL.

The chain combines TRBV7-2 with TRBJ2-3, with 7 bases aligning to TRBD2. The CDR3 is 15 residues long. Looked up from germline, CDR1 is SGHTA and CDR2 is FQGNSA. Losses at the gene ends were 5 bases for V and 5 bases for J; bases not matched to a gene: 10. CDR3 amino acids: CASSPRGGGGDTQYF. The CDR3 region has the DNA TGTGCCAGCAGCCCAAGAGGCGGGGGTGGAGATACGCAGTATTTT.

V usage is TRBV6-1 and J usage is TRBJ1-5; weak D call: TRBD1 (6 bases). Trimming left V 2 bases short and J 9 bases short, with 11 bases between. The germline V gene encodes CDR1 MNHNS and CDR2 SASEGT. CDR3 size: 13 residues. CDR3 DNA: TGTGCCAGCAGTGAACGTACAGGGTTGCCCCAGCATTTT. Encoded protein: CASSERTGLPQHF.

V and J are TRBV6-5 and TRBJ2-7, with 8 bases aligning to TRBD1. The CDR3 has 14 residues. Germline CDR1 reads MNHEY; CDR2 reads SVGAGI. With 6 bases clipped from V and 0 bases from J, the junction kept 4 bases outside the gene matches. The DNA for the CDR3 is TGTGCCAGCAGGCGGACAGGGAGCTCCTACGAGCAGTACTTC. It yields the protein CASRRTGSSYEQYF.

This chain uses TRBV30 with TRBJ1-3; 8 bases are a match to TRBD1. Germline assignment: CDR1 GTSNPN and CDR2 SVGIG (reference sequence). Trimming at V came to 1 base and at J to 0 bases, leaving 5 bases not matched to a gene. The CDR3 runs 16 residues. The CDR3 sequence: CAWSGLTGGSGNTIYF. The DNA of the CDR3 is TGTGCCTGGAGTGGACTCACAGGGGGCTCTGGAAACACCATATATTTT.

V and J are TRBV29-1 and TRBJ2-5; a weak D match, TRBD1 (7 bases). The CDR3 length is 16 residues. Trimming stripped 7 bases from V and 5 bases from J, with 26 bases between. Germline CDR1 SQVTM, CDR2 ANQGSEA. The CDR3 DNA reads TGCAGCGCAGATAGGGTCGGCGGGACAGCTGGGGAGACCCAGTACTTC. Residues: CSADRVGGTAGETQYF.

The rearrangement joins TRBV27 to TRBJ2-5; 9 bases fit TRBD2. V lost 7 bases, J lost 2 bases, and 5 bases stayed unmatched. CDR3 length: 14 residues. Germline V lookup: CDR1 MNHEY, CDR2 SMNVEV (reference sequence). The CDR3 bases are TGTGCCAGCAAGGTAGCGGGAGCTCAAGAGACCCAGTACTTC. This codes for CASKVAGAQETQYF.